One sample yielded the 26 T cell receptor beta chains listed below, sequenced in a study of T cell changes during pregnancy in multiple sclerosis. Using immunoSEQ multiplex PCR, the repertoire was profiled, and TCRdb retains in-frame clones only, with some absent. The table has approximately 70,000 clones, more than 70% seen once. The specimen was peripheral blood, collected in the first trimester of pregnancy. The receptors originated from a female donor in good health, enrolled as a control in a pregnancy study.

The rearrangement joins TRBV4-2 to TRBJ2-3; 14 bases agree with TRBD2. This CDR3 has 17 amino acids. Germline V CDR1 and CDR2: LGHNA, YNFKEQ. V shed 0 bases, J shed 4 bases, and the junction held 3 bases outside the gene matches. CDR3 sequence (DNA): TGTGCCAGCAGCCAAGATATGACTAGCGGGGGGGCAGATACGCAGTATTTT. Translating it yields CASSQDMTSGGADTQYF.

The chain combines TRBV7-9 with TRBJ1-4; D may be TRBD1 (5 bases). Germline assignment: CDR1 SEHNR and CDR2 FQNEAQ (reference sequence). This CDR3 spans 13 amino acids. The chain's CDR3 is CATAGEDQEKLFF. The CDR3 DNA reads TGTGCGACCGCGGGGGAGGACCAAGAAAAACTGTTTTTT.

The chain links TRBV7-9 to TRBJ2-1, with 7 bases fitting TRBD2. CDR1 SEHNR and CDR2 FQNEAQ come from the germline V gene (reference sequence). This CDR3 is built from 17 residues. V shed 6 bases and J 0 bases; nucleotides not matched to a gene: 11. CDR3 in amino acids: CASRSVSGERSYNEQFF. The CDR3 bases are TGTGCCAGCAGGTCGGTAAGCGGGGAACGCTCCTACAATGAGCAGTTCTTC. Variable domain in full (rest from reference TRBV7-9 and TRBJ2-1): DTGVSQNPRHKITKRGQNVTFRCDPISEHNRLYWYRQTLGQGPEFLTYFQNEAQLEKSRLLSDRFSAERPKGSFSTLEIQRTEQGDSAMYLCASRSVSGERSYNEQFFGPGTRLTVL.

The chain joins TRBV7-2 to TRBJ2-3, with TRBD2 matching over 12 bases. V shed 1 base and J 5 bases; nucleotides not matched to a gene: 10. This CDR3 is built from 18 residues. Per germline, CDR1 SGHTA and CDR2 FQGNSA. The CDR3, as DNA: TGTGCCAGCAGCTTAGGGGCTAGCGGGAGGGCCGTTGGAGATACGCAGTATTTT. It encodes CASSLGASGRAVGDTQYF.

J is TRBJ1-6 and V is TRBV4-1; D is possibly TRBD1 (5 bases). Per the germline V gene, CDR1 is MGHRA and CDR2 is YSYEKL. V lost 1 base and J lost 9, with 16 bases in between. This CDR3 spans 16 amino acids. The CDR3 DNA reads TGCGCCAGCAGCCAAGCGAGGGGCGGGGGACTTTCACCCCTCCACTTT. Protein: CASSQARGGGLSPLHF.

The chain has TRBV7-2 and TRBJ1-3; D unresolved. V was shortened by 1 base and J by 0 bases, with 10 bases between the two germline ends. The CDR3 has 16 residues. The germline V gene has CDR1 SGHTA and CDR2 FQGNSA. The CDR3 here is CASSLGRFFSGNTIYF. CDR3 DNA sequence: TGTGCCAGCAGCTTAGGGCGGTTCTTCTCTGGAAACACCATATATTTT. The complete variable domain, with remaining parts taken from reference TRBV7-2 and TRBJ1-3, reads GAGVSQSPSNKVTEKGKDVELRCDPISGHTALYWYRQSLGQGLEFLIYFQGNSAPDKSGLPSDRFSAERTGGSVSTLTIQRTQQEDSAVYLCASSLGRFFSGNTIYFGEGSWLTVV.

The gene calls are TRBV19 and TRBJ1-4, with a weak D call TRBD1 (5 bases). V was cut by 5 bases and J by 7 bases, with 17 bases left in between. The CDR3 covers 15 residues. CDR1 is LNHDA and CDR2 is SQIVND in the germline V gene (reference sequence). CDR3 bases: TGTGCCAGTAGTCCGAGGGGAGGAGGAGGTGAAAAACTGTTTTTT. Translating gives CASSPRGGGGEKLFF.

In this sample, this clone turned up once. A junction boundary mismatches the germline segment, possibly from a read error. The chain combines TRBV5-1 with TRBJ2-7, with TRBD2 identical over 7 bases. The CDR3 has 14 residues. Germline assignment: CDR1 SGHRS and CDR2 YFSETQ. CDR3 amino acids: CASSKGLDSDEQYF. The CDR3 nucleotides are TGCGCCAGCAGCAAAGGACTAGACTCCGACGAGCAGTACTTC.

V usage is TRBV5-1 and J usage is TRBJ2-5; possible D gene TRBD2, 5 bases. V was cut by 2 bases and J by 3 bases, with 11 bases left in between. CDR3 length: 14 residues. Germline assignment: CDR1 SGHRS and CDR2 YFSETQ. CDR3 DNA sequence: TGCGCCAGCAGCTTCCAAGGGCGGGAAGAGACCCAGTACTTC. Amino acids: CASSFQGREETQYF. Complete variable domain (other parts from reference TRBV5-1 and TRBJ2-5): KAGVTQTPRYLIKTRGQQVTLSCSPISGHRSVSWYQQTPGQGLQFLFEYFSETQRNKGNFPGRFSGRQFSNSRSEMNVSTLELGDSALYLCASSFQGREETQYFGPGTRLLVL.

The chain carries TRBV6-4 and TRBJ1-5; D gene uncertain. The CDR3 is made up of 14 amino acids. V was cut by 0 bases and J by 2 bases, with 5 bases left in between. CDR1 is MRHNA, CDR2 SNTAGT, per germline. The CDR3 DNA follows: TGTGCCAGCAGTGACTCCGCGGGCAATCAGCCCCAGCATTTT. This codes for CASSDSAGNQPQHF.

CDR3 nucleotide sequence: TGCGCCAGCAGCTTGCCGGGGGGGGAGACCCAGTACTTC. This sequence encodes CASSLPGGETQYF. V and J are TRBV5-1 and TRBJ2-5; the match to TRBD2 covers 8 bases. The germline CDR1 and CDR2 sequences are SGHRS and YFSETQ. This CDR3 contains 13 residues. V lost 1 base, J lost 5 bases, and 1 base stayed unmatched.

This sequence joins TRBV11-3 and TRBJ2-7; 8 nucleotides match TRBD1. This CDR3 spans 14 amino acids. CDR1 is SGHNT, CDR2 YENEEA, per germline. The ends lost 5 bases at V and 2 bases at J; junction bases unmatched: 5. CDR3 amino acids: CASSRGTGPYEQYF. The CDR3 region has the DNA TGTGCCAGCAGCCGAGGGACAGGTCCCTACGAGCAGTACTTC.

The J gene is TRBJ1-1, the V gene TRBV5-1; tentatively, D is TRBD1 (5 bases). The germline V and J ends were trimmed by 3 bases and 4 bases, with 13 bases remaining between them. Germline values: CDR1 SGHRS, CDR2 YFSETQ. CDR3 length: 14 amino acids. CDR3 protein: CASSWGPGGTEAFF. The CDR3 DNA reads as TGCGCCAGCAGCTGGGGCCCGGGGGGCACTGAAGCTTTCTTT.

This chain connects TRBV28 to TRBJ2-7, with 8 positions matching TRBD2. This CDR3 has 13 amino acids. CDR1 is MDHEN, CDR2 SYDVKM, per germline. V lost 4 bases to trimming and J lost 2 bases; unmatched junction nucleotides: 1. CDR3 DNA: TGTGCCAGCAGTTCTAGCGGGCCCTACGAGCAGTACTTC. It translates to CASSSSGPYEQYF.

This clone appeared a few times. The chain recombines TRBV5-5 with TRBJ1-6; 8 positions agree with TRBD1. The CDR3 loop spans 19 amino acids. Looked up from germline, CDR1 is SGHKS and CDR2 is YYEKEE (reference sequence). The trim removed 1 base at V and 2 bases at J, leaving 11 bases unmatched. CDR3 nucleotide sequence: TGTGCCAGCAGCTTGAGAGGCCAGGGGGCTGAAGCCTATAATTCACCCCTCCACTTT. Protein: CASSLRGQGAEAYNSPLHF.

The chain links TRBV18 to TRBJ1-5, with 11 bases aligning to TRBD1. This CDR3 is 14 amino acids long. With V trimmed by 3 bases and J by 9 bases, 4 bases remained unmatched. Germline CDR1 is KGHSH and CDR2 is LQKENI. CDR3 in DNA: TGTGCCAGCTCACCGGACAGGGGGCGGCGGCCCCAGCATTTT. Amino acid sequence: CASSPDRGRRPQHF.

This clone was counted once. The chain links TRBV5-4 to TRBJ2-1; D is perhaps TRBD2 (6 bases). Germline CDR1 reads SGHNT; CDR2 reads YYREEE (reference sequence). Trimming removed 2 bases from V and 0 bases from J, with 9 bases in between. This CDR3 contains 15 residues. The CDR3 spells CASSFRGASYNEQFF. For the CDR3, the DNA is TGTGCCAGCAGCTTCCGCGGGGCCTCCTACAATGAGCAGTTCTTC.

The J gene is TRBJ2-7, the V gene TRBV2; unclear D gene. Between the trimmed V and J ends, which lost 5 bases and 3 bases, there was a span of 23 bases. The CDR3 consists of 17 residues. Germline V lookup: CDR1 SNHLY, CDR2 FYNNEI. The DNA for the CDR3 is TGTGCCAGCAGTCCCACGTCTCAGACATCTATGAACTACGAGCAGTACTTC. Its translation: CASSPTSQTSMNYEQYF.

This chain joins TRBV6-1 and TRBJ1-2; maybe TRBD1 (6 bases). V shed 6 bases and J shed 5 bases, with 13 bases lying between them. CDR3 size: 13 residues. Germline V lookup: CDR1 MNHNS, CDR2 SASEGT. CDR3 region: CASRNGQMYGYTF. For the CDR3, the DNA is TGTGCCAGCAGGAACGGACAGATGTATGGCTACACCTTC.

This clone came up once. V gene TRBV28 combines with J gene TRBJ2-5; D is unresolved. V lost 5 bases and J lost 4, with 14 bases in between. CDR3 size: 14 residues. Germline V CDR1 and CDR2: MDHEN, SYDVKM. CDR3 residues: CASSPPLGPETQYF. In DNA form, the CDR3 reads TGTGCCAGCAGTCCCCCGTTGGGCCCAGAGACCCAGTACTTC.

The sample holds a few counts of this clone. The V call is TRBV29-1, the J call TRBJ2-6; a possible D gene is TRBD1 (6 bases). This CDR3 is 14 amino acids long. Germline V gene lookup returns CDR1 SQVTM and CDR2 ANQGSEA. V lost 4 bases to trimming and J lost 2 bases, with 9 bases between them. CDR3 amino acids: CSVGGGPGANVLTF. In nucleotides, the CDR3 is TGCAGCGTTGGAGGGGGACCTGGGGCCAACGTCCTGACTTTC.

J is TRBJ2-3 and V is TRBV6-1; TRBD1 matches at 8 bases. The CDR3 has 14 amino acids. The germline V gene encodes CDR1 MNHNS and CDR2 SASEGT. V gave up 6 bases and J gave up 4 bases; unmatched junction bases: 6. CDR3 nucleotide sequence: TGTGCCAGCAGACTCGGACAGGGCCCAGATACGCAGTATTTT. Translating gives CASRLGQGPDTQYF.

J is TRBJ1-1 and V is TRBV10-3; tentatively, D is TRBD1 (6 bases). The CDR3 runs to 15 residues. The V end lost 0 bases, the J end lost 1 base, and 9 bases lay between the germline ends. Per the germline V gene, CDR1 is ENHRY and CDR2 is SYGVKD. CDR3 bases: TGTGCCATCAGTGAGTCGGGGGGGGCGAACACTGAAGCTTTCTTT. It encodes CAISESGGANTEAFF.

The chain couples TRBV11-3 to TRBJ1-1; possibly TRBD1 for D (6 bases). V lost 5 bases and J lost 3, with 10 bases in between. The CDR3 consists of 13 residues. Per the germline V gene, CDR1 is SGHNT and CDR2 is YENEEA. The DNA of the CDR3 is TGTGCCAGCAGCCTAGGACAGTACACTGAAGCTTTCTTT. Amino acids: CASSLGQYTEAFF.

This chain links TRBV7-9 with TRBJ1-1; D unresolved. The V end was cut by 2 bases, the J end by 3 bases, with 13 bases between. The CDR3 length is 15 residues. CDR1 and CDR2 (germline): SEHNR, FQNEAQ (reference sequence). The CDR3 coding sequence is TGTGCCAGCAGCTTACTCACTAGCGGAGACACTGAAGCTTTCTTT. Amino acids: CASSLLTSGDTEAFF.

This clone was counted ten times or more. The J gene is TRBJ2-7, the V gene TRBV6-1; 9 nucleotides line up with TRBD1. Germline lookup yields CDR1 MNHNS and CDR2 SASEGT. This CDR3 has 15 residues. V shed 1 base and J 2 bases; nucleotides not matched to a gene: 3. The CDR3 DNA sequence: TGTGCCAGCAGTGAAGGACAGGGGGTTACCTACGAGCAGTACTTC. Translation: CASSEGQGVTYEQYF.